This T cell receptor (beta chain) was recovered during a study of T cell responses to AZD1222 COVID-19 vaccine. A word on this clone: The antigen remains unidentified.

The V end lost 0 bases, the J end lost 11 bases, and 14 bases lay between the germline ends. Germline V gene data show CDR1 as WSHSY and CDR2 as SAAADI. The CDR3 spans 13 residues. General observations from the study: The study found Spike-specific TCR breadth and depth rose after two AZD1222 doses. Samples come after the peak T cell response, not at day 14. Across spike, vaccine-associated CD4 TCRs were found, dominant at 160-218 and 743-854.

Generated by immunoSEQ multiplex PCR, the TCRdb table keeps only in-frame clones and is missing some. The sample shows some 150,000 clones, 75% to 95% of them seen only once. This sequence originates from an adult who received the AZD1222 COVID-19 vaccine. Specimen: peripheral blood, collected 28 days after the second AZD1222 dose. This chain uses TRBV10-2 with TRBJ2-7, with a weak D call TRBD1 (6 bases). In DNA form, the CDR3 reads TGCGCCAGCAGTGAGTCCCCCCTGGGGGCAGAGTACTTC. It yields the protein CASSESPLGAEYF.